A single sample gave rise to the 30 T cell receptor beta chains below, sequenced in a study of OX40 agonist ivuxolimab in advanced cancers. Some clones are missing from TCRdb's copy, which holds only in-frame ones; the method was immunoSEQ multiplex PCR. The table includes more than 80,000 clones, 93% detected once. Source: CD4+ or CD8+ T cells sorted from blood, taken in a trial of the OX40 agonist ivuxolimab. The receptors come from an adult with an advanced solid tumor such as melanoma, head and neck, liver or kidney cancer.

The chain combines TRBV7-2 with TRBJ1-3; D remains unclear. From germline, CDR1 is SGHTA and CDR2 FQGNSA. The CDR3 spans 12 residues. V was cut by 5 bases and J by 5 bases, with 7 bases left in between. The CDR3: CASSPHRNTIYF. The DNA of the CDR3 is TGTGCCAGCAGCCCCCACCGAAACACCATATATTTT.

This clone was recorded once. V gene TRBV10-3 combines with J gene TRBJ2-1; 13 bases map to TRBD2. The CDR3 sequence is 16 residues long. The junction had 8 bases not matched to a gene; V was cut back by 3 bases and J by 9 bases. CDR1 and CDR2 (germline): ENHRY, SYGVKD. CDR3: CAISDQTSGGPGEQFF. DNA of the CDR3: TGTGCCATCAGTGACCAGACTAGCGGGGGGCCGGGTGAGCAGTTCTTC.

This clone was observed a handful of times. The rearrangement links TRBV30 to TRBJ1-1, with 8 positions matching TRBD1. V dropped 5 bases and J dropped 2; count of bases not matched to a gene: 4. CDR1 GTSNPN and CDR2 SVGIG come from the germline V gene (reference sequence). The CDR3 spans 13 residues. CDR3 DNA sequence: TGTGCCTGGGGCAGGGGGCTAAACACTGAAGCTTTCTTT. As protein: CAWGRGLNTEAFF.

V is TRBV28 and J is TRBJ1-1; TRBD1 is a possible D gene (6 bases). This CDR3 comprises 15 residues. The ends were cut back, 4 bases at V and 8 bases at J, with 20 bases in the middle. Germline V gene lookup returns CDR1 MDHEN and CDR2 SYDVKM. CDR3 bases: TGTGCCAGCAGTTCCCTAGACAGGCCGGGGGGGGAAGCTTTCTTT. As protein: CASSSLDRPGGEAFF.

This chain connects TRBV5-1 to TRBJ2-7; the match to TRBD1 covers 12 bases. This CDR3 is 14 amino acids long. The germline CDR1 and CDR2 sequences are SGHRS and YFSETQ. V was pared by 4 bases and J by 2 bases, with 1 base of the junction left unmatched. CDR3 nucleotides: TGCGCCAGCAGCCGGGACAGGGGGCCCTACGAGCAGTACTTC. Residues: CASSRDRGPYEQYF. Supplemented by reference TRBV5-1 and TRBJ2-7, the full variable domain reads KAGVTQTPRYLIKTRGQQVTLSCSPISGHRSVSWYQQTPGQGLQFLFEYFSETQRNKGNFPGRFSGRQFSNSRSEMNVSTLELGDSALYLCASSRDRGPYEQYFGPGTRLTVT.

This chain joins TRBV2 and TRBJ2-1; 11 bases match TRBD2. The CDR3 has 15 residues. CDR1 and CDR2 (germline): SNHLY, FYNNEI. V lost 6 bases to trimming and J lost 7 bases; unmatched junction nucleotides: 8. Written as DNA, the CDR3 is TGTGCCAGCAGGAGACTAGCGGGGACCCTTAATGAGCAGTTCTTC. Protein sequence: CASRRLAGTLNEQFF.

The rearrangement joins TRBV5-4 to TRBJ1-5, with D unresolved. CDR1 is SGHNT and CDR2 is YYREEE in the germline V gene (reference sequence). The CDR3 length is 13 residues. Trimming removed 4 bases from V and 7 bases from J, with 12 bases in between. CDR3: CASSDTLGQPQHF. CDR3 sequence (DNA): TGTGCCAGCAGCGATACCCTAGGGCAGCCCCAGCATTTT.

The DNA for the CDR3 is TGCAGCCTACGCGGGAGAGGGTACAATGAGCAGTTCTTC. Translated, it gives CSLRGRGYNEQFF. The gene calls are TRBV29-1 and TRBJ2-1, with TRBD2 identical over 7 bases. This CDR3 is built from 13 residues. Germline-derived CDR1 and CDR2 are SQVTM and ANQGSEA. Trimming at V came to 8 bases and at J to 4 bases, leaving 8 bases not matched to a gene.

The rearrangement links TRBV6-5 to TRBJ2-1, with 8 bases that match TRBD2. V trimming: 6 bases; J trimming: 2 bases; junction bases outside the gene matches: 6. The CDR3 totals 15 residues. From germline, CDR1 is MNHEY and CDR2 SVGAGI. The CDR3 loop is CASRSSGGPYNEQFF. The CDR3 bases are TGTGCCAGCAGGTCCAGCGGGGGACCCTACAATGAGCAGTTCTTC.

V is TRBV10-3 and J is TRBJ2-5, with D possibly matching TRBD1 (6 bases). The CDR3 runs to 15 residues. CDR1 and CDR2 (germline): ENHRY, SYGVKD. Trimming took off 0 bases at V and 4 bases at J, with 12 bases between the two ends. The CDR3 reads CAISESTGYGETQYF. DNA for the CDR3: TGTGCCATCAGTGAGTCGACAGGTTATGGAGAGACCCAGTACTTC.

V and J are TRBV15 and TRBJ2-4; D is unresolved. Trimming stripped 0 bases from V and 9 bases from J, with 6 bases between. From germline, CDR1 is LNHNV and CDR2 YYDKDF (reference sequence). This CDR3 spans 12 amino acids. The CDR3 sequence: CATSRDRTIQYF. CDR3 DNA: TGTGCCACCAGCAGAGACAGAACCATTCAGTACTTC.

The CDR3 is CASGIRGNTEAFF. CDR3 in DNA: TGTGCCAGCGGAATAAGGGGGAACACTGAAGCTTTCTTT. The V call is TRBV6-5, the J call TRBJ1-1; D possibly corresponds to TRBD1 (5 bases). The CDR3 totals 13 residues. Germline loops: CDR1 MNHEY, CDR2 SVGAGI. The V gene lost 8 bases and the J gene lost 1 base, with 11 bases spanning the gap.

The chain uses TRBV27 and TRBJ1-6; no reliable D call. V was pared by 4 bases and J by 4 bases, with 5 bases between. CDR1 MNHEY and CDR2 SMNVEV come from the germline V gene (reference sequence). The CDR3 totals 13 residues. The CDR3 coding sequence is TGTGCCAGCAGTTCGCTTTATAATTCACCCCTCCACTTT. Its translation: CASSSLYNSPLHF.

The chain combines TRBV4-3 with TRBJ1-4, with D hard to call. V shed 0 bases and J shed 7 bases, with 15 bases lying between them. The CDR3 runs to 16 residues. Germline assignment: CDR1 LGHNA and CDR2 YSLEER. Written as DNA, the CDR3 is TGCGCCAGCAGCCAAGATCCATGGACGAGAAGTGAAAAACTGTTTTTT. This encodes CASSQDPWTRSEKLFF.

V usage is TRBV6-5 and J usage is TRBJ2-7, with D possibly being TRBD1 (5 bases). CDR1 MNHEY and CDR2 SVGAGI come from the germline V gene. CDR3 length equals 15 residues. Trimming left V 0 bases short and J 2 bases short, with 11 bases between. CDR3: CASSYSAGWAYEQYF. DNA of the CDR3: TGTGCCAGCAGTTACTCTGCAGGGTGGGCCTACGAGCAGTACTTC.

The rearrangement uses TRBV19 and TRBJ2-1; 9 bases are a match to TRBD2. Per the germline V gene, CDR1 is LNHDA and CDR2 is SQIVND (reference sequence). With 2 bases clipped from V and 6 bases from J, the junction kept 5 bases outside the gene matches. This CDR3 has 15 residues. CDR3 in DNA: TGTGCCAGTAGTATACGGACTAGCGTCTTCAATGAGCAGTTCTTC. Its translation is CASSIRTSVFNEQFF. Using reference TRBV19 and TRBJ2-1 for the parts outside the CDR3, the full variable domain is DGGITQSPKYLFRKEGQNVTLSCEQNLNHDAMYWYRQDPGQGLRLIYYSQIVNDFQKGDIAEGYSVSREKKESFPLTVTSAQKNPTAFYLCASSIRTSVFNEQFFGPGTRLTVL.

The chain carries TRBV19 and TRBJ1-5; 7 bases map to TRBD1. CDR1 is LNHDA and CDR2 is SQIVND in the germline V gene (reference sequence). Trimming cost V 5 bases and J 2 bases; bases outside gene matches: 6. This CDR3 has 15 residues. This CDR3 reads CASSLSGGRNQPQHF. In nucleotides, the CDR3 is TGTGCCAGTAGTTTGTCAGGGGGTCGCAATCAGCCCCAGCATTTT.

The gene calls are TRBV7-6 and TRBJ2-5; TRBD2 matches 13 bases. The CDR3 loop spans 18 amino acids. Germline assignment: CDR1 SGHVS and CDR2 FNYEAQ. Trimming cost V 1 base and J 5 bases; bases outside gene matches: 10. This chain's CDR3 is CASSLGLLAGGLRETQYF. The CDR3 bases are TGTGCCAGCAGCTTAGGGTTACTAGCGGGGGGGCTTCGCGAGACCCAGTACTTC. Supplemented by reference TRBV7-6 and TRBJ2-5, the full variable domain reads GAGVSQSPRYKVTKRGQDVALRCDPISGHVSLYWYRQALGQGPEFLTYFNYEAQQDKSGLPNDRFSAERPEGSISTLTIQRTEQRDSAMYRCASSLGLLAGGLRETQYFGPGTRLLVL.

The genes are TRBV15 and TRBJ1-4; 7 bases are a match to TRBD1. The CDR3 loop spans 14 amino acids. Trimming took 3 bases from V and 11 from J; bases not matched to a gene: 9. Per the germline V gene, CDR1 is LNHNV and CDR2 is YYDKDF (reference sequence). The CDR3 loop is CATSSNRGGGKLFF. CDR3 coding DNA: TGTGCCACCAGCAGTAACAGGGGCGGTGGGAAACTGTTTTTT.

The J gene is TRBJ1-2, the V gene TRBV5-1; no clear D gene. V dropped 0 bases and J dropped 5 bases, with 8 bases sitting between them. The germline gives CDR1 SGHRS, CDR2 YFSETQ. This CDR3 is built from 13 residues. CDR3 sequence (DNA): TGCGCCAGCAGCTTGGACAGCGATTATGGCTACACCTTC. This gives the protein CASSLDSDYGYTF.

The rearrangement links TRBV5-4 to TRBJ2-5, with a possible D match to TRBD2 (5 bases). This CDR3 contains 13 residues. V was clipped by 3 bases and J by 1 base, with 7 bases between them. CDR1 is SGHNT, CDR2 YYREEE, per germline (reference sequence). The CDR3 loop reads CASSSGLQETQYF. CDR3 nucleotides: TGTGCCAGCAGCTCTGGACTCCAAGAGACCCAGTACTTC.

The chain recombines TRBV6-6 with TRBJ2-7, with D possibly called TRBD1 or TRBD2 (5 bases each). Germline-derived CDR1 and CDR2 are MNHNY and SVGAGI (reference sequence). V lost 8 bases and J lost 4, with 15 bases in between. This CDR3 comprises 13 residues. CDR3 in amino acids: CASGKDWTYEQYF. The CDR3 DNA follows: TGTGCCAGCGGGAAGGACTGGACATACGAGCAGTACTTC.

The rearrangement uses TRBV6-5 and TRBJ1-4; no firm D call. The germline V gene has CDR1 MNHEY and CDR2 SVGAGI. The CDR3 is 13 residues long. The V gene lost 6 bases and the J gene lost 4 bases, with 9 bases spanning the gap. CDR3 loop: CASRGRFNEKLFF. The CDR3 DNA sequence: TGTGCCAGCAGAGGCAGGTTTAATGAAAAACTGTTTTTT.

The chain combines TRBV6-5 with TRBJ1-1; 7 nucleotides match TRBD1. V lost 5 bases and J lost 4; bases outside the gene matches: 10. Looked up from germline, CDR1 is MNHEY and CDR2 is SVGAGI. The CDR3 spans 15 residues. CDR3 sequence: CASSPGDREFTEAFF. The DNA of the CDR3 is TGTGCCAGCAGTCCCGGGGACAGAGAATTCACTGAAGCTTTCTTT.

This clone was observed a single time. The chain recombines TRBV5-4 with TRBJ1-2; D remains unclear. Trimming removed 1 base at V and 4 bases at J, with 8 bases between. There are 13 residues in the CDR3. Germline loops: CDR1 SGHNT, CDR2 YYREEE (reference sequence). In DNA, the CDR3 is TGTGCCAGCAGCTTGAGCCTGCTCTATGGCTACACCTTC. This gives the protein CASSLSLLYGYTF.

The genes are TRBV6-5 and TRBJ1-2; the match to TRBD1 covers 10 bases. Looked up from germline, CDR1 is MNHEY and CDR2 is SVGAGI. This CDR3 comprises 15 residues. V shed 2 bases, J shed 8 bases, and the junction held 8 bases outside the gene matches. CDR3 sequence: CASSYHGTGAAGYTF. The CDR3, as DNA: TGTGCCAGCAGTTACCACGGGACAGGGGCGGCCGGCTACACCTTC.

The gene calls are TRBV19 and TRBJ1-5, with TRBD1 matching over 9 bases. J was trimmed by 0 bases and V by 7 bases; bases with no gene match: 7. The CDR3 contains 16 residues. The germline V gene has CDR1 LNHDA and CDR2 SQIVND (reference sequence). This CDR3 reads CASNPGQGYSNQPQHF. Here the CDR3 DNA reads TGTGCCAGTAACCCGGGACAGGGCTATAGCAATCAGCCCCAGCATTTT.

This chain joins TRBV28 and TRBJ2-1; the D is unclear. Per germline, CDR1 MDHEN and CDR2 SYDVKM. V was cut by 7 bases and J by 5 bases, with 6 bases left in between. CDR3 length: 11 amino acids. The DNA for the CDR3 is TGTGCCAGCATGCGACACAATGAGCAGTTCTTC. As protein: CASMRHNEQFF.

The V gene is TRBV6-6, the J gene TRBJ1-1; 8 bases match TRBD1. CDR3 length: 15 residues. Germline CDR1 reads MNHNY; CDR2 reads SVGAGI (reference sequence). The ends lost 2 bases at V and 1 base at J; junction bases unmatched: 3. DNA of the CDR3: TGTGCCAGCAGTTACCCGGGACAGGAGAACACTGAAGCTTTCTTT. This codes for CASSYPGQENTEAFF.

The CDR3 coding sequence is TGTGCCTGGAGTGTGTCAGGGGCCTACTCCAATCAGCCCCAGCATTTT. Translation gives CAWSVSGAYSNQPQHF. The J gene is TRBJ1-5, the V gene TRBV30, with D maybe TRBD1 (6 bases). The CDR3 extends over 16 amino acids. Trimming stripped 0 bases from V and 3 bases from J, with 15 bases between. Germline V gene sequence: CDR1 GTSNPN, CDR2 SVGIG (reference sequence).